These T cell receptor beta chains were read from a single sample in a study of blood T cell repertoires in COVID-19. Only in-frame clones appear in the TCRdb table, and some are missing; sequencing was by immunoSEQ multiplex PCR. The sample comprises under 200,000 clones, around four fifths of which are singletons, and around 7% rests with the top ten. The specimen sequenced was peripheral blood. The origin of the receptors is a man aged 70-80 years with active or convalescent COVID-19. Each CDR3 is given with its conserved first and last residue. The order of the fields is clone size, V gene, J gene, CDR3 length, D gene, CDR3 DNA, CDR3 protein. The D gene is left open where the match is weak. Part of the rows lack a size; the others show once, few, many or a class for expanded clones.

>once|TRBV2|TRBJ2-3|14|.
TGTGCCAGCAGTGAACACTCCCTAACAGATACGCAGTATTTT
CASSEHSLTDTQYF
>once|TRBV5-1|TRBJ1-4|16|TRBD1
TGCGCCAGCAGCCTCCGACAGGGGGGGACTAATGAAAAACTGTTTTTT
CASSLRQGGTNEKLFF
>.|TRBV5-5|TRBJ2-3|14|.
TGTGCCAGCAGCTTCCCGGTGGGCACAGATACGCAGTATTTT
CASSFPVGTDTQYF
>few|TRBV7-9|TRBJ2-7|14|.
TGTGCCAGCAGCTTAAATGAGGAATCCTACGAGCAGTACTTC
CASSLNEESYEQYF
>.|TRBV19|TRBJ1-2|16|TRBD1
TGTGCCAGTAGTGCGTCCGGGACAGGGGGCGCAGAAGGCTACACCTTC
CASSASGTGGAEGYTF
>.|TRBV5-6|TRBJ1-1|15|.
TGTGCCAGCAGCTTAAACAGGTGGGGTCTAAATGAAGCTTTCTTT
CASSLNRWGLNEAFF
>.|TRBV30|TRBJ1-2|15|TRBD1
TGTGCCTGGAGGGTAGGGACAGGGGGGAACTATGGCTACACCTTC
CAWRVGTGGNYGYTF
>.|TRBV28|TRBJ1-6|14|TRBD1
TGTGCCAGCGGGGACCGACAGGGGTTCTCACCCCTCCACTTT
CASGDRQGFSPLHF
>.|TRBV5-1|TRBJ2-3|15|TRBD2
TGCGCCAGCAGCTTGGGTCTAGCGGGCCCCGATACGCAGTATTTT
CASSLGLAGPDTQYF
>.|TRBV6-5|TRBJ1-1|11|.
TGTGCCAGCACCGACGGGGCTGAAGCTTTCTTT
CASTDGAEAFF
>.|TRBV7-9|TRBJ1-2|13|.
TGTGCCAGCAGCCCACAGTCGAACTATGGCTACACCTTC
CASSPQSNYGYTF
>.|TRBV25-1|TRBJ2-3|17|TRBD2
TGTGCCAGCAGTCCTGGGCCTAGCGGGCCTAGCACAGATACGCAGTATTTT
CASSPGPSGPSTDTQYF
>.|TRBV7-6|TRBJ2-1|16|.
TGTGCCAGCAGCTTACTAGAGCGATCCGGGAAAAATGAGCAGTTCTTC
CASSLLERSGKNEQFF
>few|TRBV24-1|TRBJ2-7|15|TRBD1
TGTGCCACCAGTGAAGCGATGGACAGGGGCAACGAGCAGTACTTC
CATSEAMDRGNEQYF
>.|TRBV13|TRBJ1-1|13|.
TGTGCCAGCAGCATACAGGTAGGCACTGAAGCTTTCTTT
CASSIQVGTEAFF
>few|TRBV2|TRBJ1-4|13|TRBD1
TGTGCCTCAAGGACAGGGGAGAATGAAAAACTGTTTTTT
CASRTGENEKLFF
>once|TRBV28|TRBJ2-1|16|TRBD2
TGTGCCAGCAGGGAAATAAGCGGGGACTCCTACAATGAGCAGTTCTTC
CASREISGDSYNEQFF
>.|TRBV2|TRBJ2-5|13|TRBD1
TGTGCCAGCAATACAGGGGGCTGGGAGACCCAGTACTTC
CASNTGGWETQYF
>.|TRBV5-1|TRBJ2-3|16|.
TGCGCCAGCAGCAACGGACAGCCGTCGGGCACAGATACGCAGTATTTT
CASSNGQPSGTDTQYF
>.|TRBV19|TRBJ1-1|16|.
TGTGCCAGTAGTATGCGGCCCGAGATTCAGAACACTGAAGCTTTCTTT
CASSMRPEIQNTEAFF
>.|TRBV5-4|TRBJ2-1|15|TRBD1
TGTGCCAGCAGCTTGGAGACAGGGGGTTACAATGAGCAGTTCTTC
CASSLETGGYNEQFF
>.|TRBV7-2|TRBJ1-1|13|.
TGTGCCAGCTCTGGGGGGGTGAACACTGAAGCTTTCTTT
CASSGGVNTEAFF
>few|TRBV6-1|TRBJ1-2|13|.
TGTGCCAGCAGTGAAGGGGCGGGCTATGGCTACACCTTC
CASSEGAGYGYTF
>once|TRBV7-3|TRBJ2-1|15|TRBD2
TGTGCCAGCAGCCGGACTAGCGGGAGGGGTAGTGAGCAGTTCTTC
CASSRTSGRGSEQFF
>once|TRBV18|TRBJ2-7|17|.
TGTGCCAGCTCACCAATAGGGGGGGACTATCTCTCCTACGAGCAGTACTTC
CASSPIGGDYLSYEQYF
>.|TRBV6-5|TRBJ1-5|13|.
TGTGCCAGCAGTTATGGCCCAAGTCAGCCCCAGCATTTT
CASSYGPSQPQHF
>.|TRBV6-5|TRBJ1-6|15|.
TGTGCCAGCAGTTACTCGTTGCAGATTAATTCACCCCTCCACTTT
CASSYSLQINSPLHF
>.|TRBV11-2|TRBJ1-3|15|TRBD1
TGTGCCAGCAGCTCCCTGAGACAGGGGCTAAACACCATATATTTT
CASSSLRQGLNTIYF
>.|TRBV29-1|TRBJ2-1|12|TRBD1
TGCAGCGACGGACAGGGCAAGGGTGAGCAGTTCTTC
CSDGQGKGEQFF
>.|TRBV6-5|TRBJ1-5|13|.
TGTGCCAGCAGTTACTCGAGGTTGCAGCCCCAGCATTTT
CASSYSRLQPQHF
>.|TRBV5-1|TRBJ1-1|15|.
TGCGCCAGCAGCAGCGGGGGAACTGGGGACACTGAAGCTTTCTTT
CASSSGGTGDTEAFF
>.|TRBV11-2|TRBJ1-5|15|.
TGTGCCAGCAGCTTAGAGAGGGGGTCTGGGCAGCCCCAGCATTTT
CASSLERGSGQPQHF
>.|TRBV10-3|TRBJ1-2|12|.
TGTGCCATCAGCCATACAGGAAGCGGCTACACCTTC
CAISHTGSGYTF
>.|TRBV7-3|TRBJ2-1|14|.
TGTGCCAGCAGCTTAACTTTGACAACCAATGAGCAGTTCTTC
CASSLTLTTNEQFF
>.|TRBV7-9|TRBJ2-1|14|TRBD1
TGTGCCAGCAGCTCGGACAGGCAAGACAATGAGCAGTTCTTC
CASSSDRQDNEQFF
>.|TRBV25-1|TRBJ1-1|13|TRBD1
TGTGCCAGCCAACTTCTATGGACAGGGAAAGCTTTCTTT
CASQLLWTGKAFF
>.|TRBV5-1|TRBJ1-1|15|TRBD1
TGCGCCAGCAGCCTAATGACAGGGGGGTGGTCTGAAGCTTTCTTT
CASSLMTGGWSEAFF
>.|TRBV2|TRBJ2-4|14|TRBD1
TGTGCCAGCAGTGAACCGACAGGGGAAGGCATTCAGTACTTC
CASSEPTGEGIQYF
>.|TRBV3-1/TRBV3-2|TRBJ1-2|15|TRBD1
TGTGCCAGCAGCCAAATGACACAGGGGTTGGGGGGCTACACCTTC
CASSQMTQGLGGYTF
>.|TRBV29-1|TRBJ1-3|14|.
TGCAGCACCTCCTCAGGGGACCCGGGGAACACCATATATTTT
CSTSSGDPGNTIYF
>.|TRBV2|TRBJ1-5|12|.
TGTGCCAGCAGTGTCGCGGGTCAGCCCCAGCATTTT
CASSVAGQPQHF
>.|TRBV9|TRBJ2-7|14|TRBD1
TGTGCCAGCAGCGTAGAGGGGACAGGGGACGAGCAGTACTTC
CASSVEGTGDEQYF
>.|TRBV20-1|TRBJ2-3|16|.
TGCAGTGCCAGTAGGGGGGGCGCCGTCAGAACAGATACGCAGTATTTT
CSASRGGAVRTDTQYF
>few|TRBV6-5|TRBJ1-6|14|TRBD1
TGTGCCAGCAGTTCGGGACAGGTTAATTCACCCCTCCACTTT
CASSSGQVNSPLHF
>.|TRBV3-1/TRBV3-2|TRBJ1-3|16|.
TGTGCCAGCAGCTTAATCGGCGGGGACGGTGGAAACACCATATATTTT
CASSLIGGDGGNTIYF
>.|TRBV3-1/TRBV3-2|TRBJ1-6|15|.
TGTGCCAGCAGCCAATTTAGTACAGATAATTCACCCCTCCACTTT
CASSQFSTDNSPLHF
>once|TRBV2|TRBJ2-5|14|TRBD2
TGTGCCAGCAGAGGCGGGAGGGCCGGGCAGACCCAGTACTTC
CASRGGRAGQTQYF
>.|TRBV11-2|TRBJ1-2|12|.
TGTGCCAGCAGCTTAGCGCAGGATGGCTACACCTTC
CASSLAQDGYTF
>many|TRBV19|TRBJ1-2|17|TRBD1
TGTGCCAGTAGTATAACGACCGGGACAGGGGGCGACTATGGCTACACCTTC
CASSITTGTGGDYGYTF
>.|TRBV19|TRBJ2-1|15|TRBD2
TGTGCCAGTAGTCCTCAGCGGGACTCCTACAATGAGCAGTTCTTC
CASSPQRDSYNEQFF
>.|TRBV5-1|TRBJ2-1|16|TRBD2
TGCGCCAGCAGCTTGAACGGGGGGGCATCTGGTTTAGAGCAGTTCTTC
CASSLNGGASGLEQFF
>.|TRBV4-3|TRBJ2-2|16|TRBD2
TGCGCCAGCAGCCAAGGGACTAGCGTTAGGACCGGGGAGCTGTTTTTT
CASSQGTSVRTGELFF
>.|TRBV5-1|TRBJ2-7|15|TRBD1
TGCGCCAGCAGCCTCGCCGGGACAGGGTTTTACGAGCAGTACTTC
CASSLAGTGFYEQYF
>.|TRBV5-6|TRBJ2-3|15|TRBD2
TGTGCCAGCAGCTACGGACTAGCGGGAGAGGATACGCAGTATTTT
CASSYGLAGEDTQYF